This T cell receptor (beta chain) was sequenced during a study of shared clonotypes between healthy human individuals. Whole-study context: Aged 18 to 49, the donors were a couple of women and a few men.

As processed by the authors: Junction-only sequences produced by ImmunoSEQ had no quality scores, so filtering differed. Method: immunoSEQ multiplex PCR; TCRdb's copy keeps in-frame clones and lacks some. V and J calls and clone size are copied from that table; D and trimming were computed from the DNA. The sample has 600,000 to 700,000 clones, around three quarters seen once. This clone was counted a single time. The CDR3 sequence is 16 residues long. Germline CDR1 SGHRS, CDR2 YFSETQ. The ends lost 0 bases at V and 5 bases at J; junction bases unmatched: 10. The chain combines TRBV5-1 with TRBJ2-7; 8 bases fit TRBD2. The clonotype originates from a woman in her 30s in good health. The sample taken for sequencing was memory CD4+ T cells sorted from blood. Subset: CD45RA-negative fraction. CDR3: CASSLGAREGLHEQYF. CDR3 nucleotide sequence: TGCGCCAGCAGCTTGGGGGCTCGGGAGGGCCTCCACGAGCAGTACTTC.